These T cell receptor beta chains were read from a single sample in a study of cytomegalovirus exposure and HLA in healthy donors. Repertoires were generated with immunoSEQ multiplex PCR, while TCRdb's copy carries only in-frame clones and drops some. Altogether 99,000 or so clones are present, around 81% being singletons, with the ten largest covering 3% to 4.5%. Sequenced: PBMCs. The source of these receptors is a female donor in good health and CMV-seropositive. Both conserved end residues are trimmed from each CDR3.

V gene,CDR3 protein
TRBV27,ASSPSWGESNQPQH
TRBV11-2,AARGPHGYT
TRBV7-2,ASSLQGVSYGYT
TRBV11-2,ASSLGLAGMVEQF
TRBV6-4,ASSDSDRGGVQPQH
TRBV5-1,ASSFLGGASYNEQF
TRBV28,ASSRDIGNQPQH
TRBV7-9,ASSLGRGGTHGYT
TRBV5-4,ASSRQGFRYGYT
TRBV7-9,ASSQDVDTQY
TRBV6-1,ASSDREGQLLWGELF
TRBV6-5,ASSSTGRYGYT
TRBV5-1,ASSFSGQNTEAF
TRBV28,ASSLRTGTFQPQH
TRBV2,ASKGSGGGYEQY
TRBV25-1,ASSAGWTEAF
TRBV27,ASSFLGLAGGYNEQF
TRBV10-3,AISPTGLANYGYT
TRBV19,ATRRRVPGEPQH
TRBV7-2,ASSLRDREAF
TRBV7-6,ASSFEPGLESYEQY
TRBV9,ASSGTSGSSSEQF
TRBV19,ASRSGGGTDEKLF
TRBV2,ASSVGDRAIYEQY
TRBV9,ASRRRGPGTGELF
TRBV30,AWTGQGGEKLF
TRBV7-3,ASSKEGGYQPQH
TRBV6-5,ASSYSGTEY
TRBV6-6,ASSYYTGTSAYEQY
TRBV30,AWSLSAGPGELF
TRBV30,AWRVPAGLFPHSYEQY
TRBV7-2,ASSLMELAETQY
TRBV4-1,ASSQGQYNEKLF
TRBV2,ASSEDWGGAQTEGEQF
TRBV19,ASSKAVGNTGELF
TRBV6-4,ASSDYEGSGNQPQH
TRBV16,ASSHQRTSAENIQY
TRBV5-1,ASSLMRASTDTQY
TRBV7-9,ASNPTGISTDTQY
TRBV6-1,ASRGRVSNQPQH
TRBV5-1,ASRTGTDTQY
TRBV9,ASSSTRDSTYNEQF
TRBV30,AWSADMDGNTIY
TRBV7-9,ASSLFGDEQY
TRBV6-5,ASSYSGRGNEAF
TRBV7-2,ASSSLRGAEEQY
TRBV5-1,ASSLLLAGGSYIEQF
TRBV11-2,ASSFLSYNEQF